The clone carrying this TCR beta chain was detected only a few times. Its antigen is unknown. This entry belongs to a study of T-cell reconstitution after alpha-beta-depleted transplantation in children. The study's findings and limits: T-cell counts and diversity were attributed mostly to newly produced T cells one year after transplant. Several hundred rapidly expanded clones from non-depleted graft cells reportedly supplied alpha-beta T cells about two months post-transplant. Certain patients had high TCRbeta diversity at day 60, and it came from recipient T cells and thymic progenitors that survived.

During its preparation, the TCRbeta library received unique molecular identifiers. TCRdb re-analysed the PCR reads in MiXCR, keeping a single row per CDR3 protein. This table holds about a million distinct CDR3 sequences, about 26% found once. Sequences were derived from PBMCs, mostly from graft donor cells, sampled 360 days after TCRalphabeta/CD19-depleted stem cell transplant. This sequence was found in a boy younger than two who had a stem cell transplant for SCID, so the T cells may come from the graft donor.

The CDR3 spells CASSYRLAGGQADTQYF. The CDR3 bases are TGCGCCAGCAGCTACCGACTAGCGGGGGGACAGGCAGATACGCAGTATTTT. V usage is TRBV5-1 and J usage is TRBJ2-3; 13 bases match TRBD2. With 3 bases clipped from V and 4 bases from J, the junction kept 8 bases outside the gene matches. The CDR3 totals 17 residues. Germline V lookup: CDR1 SGHRS, CDR2 YFSETQ.